This is a list of T cell receptor beta chains from one sample in a study of blood T cell repertoires in COVID-19. Assay used: immunoSEQ multiplex PCR; TCRdb lists only in-frame clones, some missing. The data contain 300,000 to 400,000 clones, approximately 87% of them singletons. The specimen was peripheral blood. Every receptor here comes from a woman in her sixties or seventies with COVID-19, enrolled during active disease. Each CDR3 is given with its conserved first and last residue. A D gene is named only where the DNA matches it firmly. Not all rows give a size; the values are once, few, many and, for expanded clones, a class.

TRBJ2-2 TRBV7-9 . TRBD2 CASSFVTSGGYTGELFF TGTGCCAGCAGCTTCGTGACTAGCGGGGGGTACACCGGGGAGCTGTTTTTT
TRBJ1-1 TRBV7-9 . . CASSPLRGLMNTEAFF TGTGCCAGCAGCCCCCTAAGAGGGCTTATGAACACTGAAGCTTTCTTT
TRBJ1-1 TRBV6-4 . TRBD1 CASKVRTGGTEAFF TGTGCCAGCAAGGTCCGGACAGGGGGTACTGAAGCTTTCTTT
TRBJ1-1 TRBV11-2 . TRBD1 CASSLGQGGSFF TGTGCCAGCAGCTTGGGACAGGGCGGATCTTTCTTT
TRBJ2-7 TRBV5-1 . TRBD1 CASSMRTGGSYEQYF TGCGCCAGCAGCATGAGGACAGGGGGCTCCTACGAGCAGTACTTC
TRBJ2-3 TRBV3-1/TRBV3-2 once TRBD2 CASSQDLLPGGRDTDTQYF TGTGCCAGCAGCCAAGATCTACTGCCGGGGGGGCGCGACACAGATACGCAGTATTTT
TRBJ1-5 TRBV2 . TRBD1 CASSRQGYSNQPQHF TGTGCCAGCAGTAGACAGGGGTATAGCAATCAGCCCCAGCATTTT
TRBJ1-1 TRBV7-2 . . CASSVQGYTEAFF TGTGCCAGCAGCGTGCAGGGGTACACTGAAGCTTTCTTT
TRBJ2-2 TRBV7-3 . . CASSLALAGELFF TGTGCCAGCAGCTTAGCATTAGCCGGGGAGCTGTTTTTT
TRBJ2-7 TRBV15 . TRBD1 CATSKGTALTYEQYF TGTGCCACCAGCAAGGGGACAGCCCTTACCTACGAGCAGTACTTC
TRBJ1-2 TRBV6-5 . TRBD1 CASTPDRGINYGYTF TGTGCCAGCACTCCCGACAGGGGGATTAACTATGGCTACACCTTC
TRBJ1-4 TRBV4-2 . . CASSQDPGVRASEKLFF TGTGCCAGCAGCCAAGATCCAGGTGTCAGGGCCAGCGAAAAACTGTTTTTT
TRBJ1-2 TRBV6-6 few . CASSYGGSRYGYTF TGTGCCAGCAGTTACGGAGGGAGCCGGTATGGCTACACCTTC
TRBJ1-2 TRBV7-8 few . CASSLGSYYGYTF TGTGCCAGCAGCCTAGGGAGCTACTATGGCTACACCTTC
TRBJ2-4 TRBV11-3 . TRBD1 CASSLGGVTGAQYF TGTGCCAGCAGCTTAGGAGGGGTGACAGGGGCTCAGTACTTC
TRBJ2-1 TRBV7-9 . . CASSPHWTTPSYNEQFF TGTGCCAGCAGCCCGCATTGGACTACCCCTTCCTACAATGAGCAGTTCTTC
TRBJ2-1 TRBV6-1 . . CASSVISGGYTSSYNEQFF TGTGCCAGCAGTGTAATATCGGGGGGCTATACGAGCTCCTACAATGAGCAGTTCTTC
TRBJ1-1 TRBV13 . TRBD1 CASSRQGSEAFF TGTGCCAGCAGCCGACAGGGGTCTGAAGCTTTCTTT
TRBJ2-1 TRBV18 . TRBD2 CASSPIGSGGNEQFF TGTGCCAGCTCACCTATAGGTAGCGGGGGCAATGAGCAGTTCTTC
TRBJ2-7 TRBV18 . TRBD2 CASSAVRDGGEQYF TGTGCCAGCTCAGCGGTGCGGGACGGGGGGGAGCAGTACTTC
TRBJ2-2 TRBV5-4 . TRBD1 CASSGGQYTGELFF TGTGCCAGCAGCGGGGGACAGTACACCGGGGAGCTGTTTTTT
TRBJ1-2 TRBV2 . . CASTPDSPYGYTF TGTGCCAGCACCCCAGATTCTCCTTATGGCTACACCTTC
TRBJ2-7 TRBV11-2 . . CASSLDRAYEQYF TGTGCCAGCAGCTTAGACAGGGCCTACGAGCAGTACTTC
TRBJ2-3 TRBV27 once TRBD1 CAVAGQGVGTDTQYF TGTGCTGTAGCTGGACAGGGGGTGGGCACAGATACGCAGTATTTT
TRBJ2-3 TRBV5-6 once TRBD2 CASSPRLAGGLSTDTQYF TGTGCCAGCAGTCCGCGACTAGCGGGGGGCCTGAGCACAGATACGCAGTATTTT
TRBJ2-3 TRBV19 . . CASRPVQAGTGDTQYF TGTGCCAGTAGACCCGTCCAGGCGGGTACGGGTGATACGCAGTATTTT
TRBJ1-4 TRBV5-4 . TRBD1 CASCEGQGAGREKLFF TGTGCCAGCTGTGAGGGACAGGGGGCTGGGCGTGAAAAACTGTTTTTT
TRBJ2-7 TRBV4-1 . TRBD1 CASSQVPDRVSYEQYF TGCGCCAGCAGCCAAGTCCCAGACAGGGTCTCCTACGAGCAGTACTTC
TRBJ2-7 TRBV19 . TRBD2 CASRASGTSPEQYF TGTGCCAGTAGAGCTTCCGGGACTAGCCCCGAGCAGTACTTC
TRBJ1-5 TRBV3-1/TRBV3-2 . . CASSSYYQGRPQHF TGTGCCAGCAGCTCCTATTATCAGGGCCGGCCCCAGCATTTT
TRBJ1-1 TRBV5-6 few . CASSYGREAFF TGTGCCAGCAGCTACGGCAGGGAAGCTTTCTTT
TRBJ1-4 TRBV7-9 . . CASSVRKGQRRNEKLFF TGTGCCAGCAGCGTACGTAAAGGACAGAGACGTAATGAAAAACTGTTTTTT
TRBJ2-5 TRBV5-1 . TRBD2 CASRLTGTSRETQYF TGCGCCAGCAGGCTAACCGGGACTAGCCGAGAGACCCAGTACTTC
TRBJ1-4 TRBV3-1/TRBV3-2 . . CASSLGGQGGKLFF TGTGCCAGCAGCCTGGGGGGGCAGGGCGGAAAACTGTTTTTT
TRBJ2-5 TRBV19 few TRBD1 CASSTSGQGVWTQYF TGTGCCAGTAGTACATCGGGACAGGGAGTGTGGACCCAGTACTTC
TRBJ1-3 TRBV2 . . CASSPGGLGNTIYF TGTGCCAGCTCTCCGGGGGGGCTTGGAAACACCATATATTTT
TRBJ1-6 TRBV7-8 . . CASSLVRGGKSSYNSPLHF TGTGCCAGCAGCTTAGTTAGGGGAGGGAAGAGCTCCTATAATTCACCCCTCCACTTT
TRBJ2-7 TRBV6-5 . . CASSYSSPGSYEQYF TGTGCCAGCAGTTACTCGTCACCGGGCTCCTACGAGCAGTACTTC
TRBJ2-4 TRBV5-4 . TRBD1 CAIEDRAKNIQYF TGTGCCATCGAGGACAGGGCTAAAAACATTCAGTACTTC
TRBJ2-3 TRBV6-5 . . CASRKRHASTDTQYF TGTGCCAGCAGGAAACGACATGCTAGCACAGATACGCAGTATTTT
TRBJ2-2 TRBV5-1 . TRBD2 CASSSGGLAGSGELFF TGCGCCAGCAGCTCCGGAGGACTAGCGGGGTCCGGGGAGCTGTTTTTT
TRBJ2-5 TRBV27 . TRBD1 CASSFQGAGGAQYF TGTGCCAGCAGTTTCCAGGGGGCCGGAGGGGCCCAGTACTTC
TRBJ2-3 TRBV11-1 . . CASSLRVSGTDTQYF TGTGCCAGCAGCTTGAGGGTTTCTGGCACAGATACGCAGTATTTT
TRBJ1-2 TRBV29-1 . TRBD1 CSVLTGVYYGYTF TGCAGCGTTCTGACAGGGGTATACTATGGCTACACCTTC
TRBJ1-5 TRBV3-1/TRBV3-2 . . CASSQDAGSHQPQHF TGTGCCAGCAGCCAAGATGCAGGGTCCCATCAGCCCCAGCATTTT
TRBJ1-1 TRBV7-8 few . CASSSVRGGLNTEAFF TGTGCCAGCAGCTCCGTACGTGGAGGCCTGAACACTGAAGCTTTCTTT
TRBJ2-5 TRBV19 . TRBD2 CASNPGSSGVAQYF TGTGCCAGTAACCCCGGTTCTAGCGGGGTGGCCCAGTACTTC
TRBJ1-4 TRBV5-1 . TRBD1 CASTLTGTNEKLFF TGCGCCAGCACCCTGACAGGGACGAATGAAAAACTGTTTTTT
TRBJ2-3 TRBV7-2 . . CASSLVAGSDTQYF TGTGCCAGCAGCTTAGTTGCAGGGTCGGATACGCAGTATTTT
TRBJ2-3 TRBV30 . . CALLPGHDPFTDTQYF TGTGCCCTCCTGCCGGGACACGATCCGTTCACAGATACGCAGTATTTT
TRBJ1-5 TRBV30 . . CAWSQGYQPQHF TGTGCCTGGAGTCAGGGATATCAGCCCCAGCATTTT
TRBJ2-4 TRBV3-1/TRBV3-2 once TRBD1 CASSQSGTGGQNIQYF TGTGCCAGCAGCCAATCCGGCACAGGGGGCCAAAACATTCAGTACTTC
TRBJ2-2 TRBV7-8 . TRBD2 CASSITGTSGVGGELFF TGTGCCAGCAGCATAACCGGGACTAGCGGGGTGGGCGGGGAGCTGTTTTTT
TRBJ1-1 TRBV18 . . CASSPSNRNTEAFF TGTGCCAGCTCACCATCTAATCGGAACACTGAAGCTTTCTTT
TRBJ2-7 TRBV5-1 . TRBD2 CASNGLAGGPHEQYF TGCGCCAGCAACGGACTAGCGGGGGGGCCCCACGAGCAGTACTTC
TRBJ2-1 TRBV15 . . CATSPGVYNEQFF TGTGCCACCAGCCCCGGAGTCTACAATGAGCAGTTCTTC
TRBJ1-4 TRBV4-2 . TRBD1 CASSQEQGADEKLFF TGTGCCAGCAGCCAGGAACAGGGGGCGGATGAAAAACTGTTTTTT
TRBJ2-7 TRBV27 . . CASSLVGPYEQYF TGTGCCAGCAGTTTAGTTGGCCCCTACGAGCAGTACTTC
TRBJ2-3 TRBV3-1/TRBV3-2 . TRBD2 CASSQGEGTQYF TGTGCCAGCAGCCAAGGGGAGGGTACGCAGTATTTT